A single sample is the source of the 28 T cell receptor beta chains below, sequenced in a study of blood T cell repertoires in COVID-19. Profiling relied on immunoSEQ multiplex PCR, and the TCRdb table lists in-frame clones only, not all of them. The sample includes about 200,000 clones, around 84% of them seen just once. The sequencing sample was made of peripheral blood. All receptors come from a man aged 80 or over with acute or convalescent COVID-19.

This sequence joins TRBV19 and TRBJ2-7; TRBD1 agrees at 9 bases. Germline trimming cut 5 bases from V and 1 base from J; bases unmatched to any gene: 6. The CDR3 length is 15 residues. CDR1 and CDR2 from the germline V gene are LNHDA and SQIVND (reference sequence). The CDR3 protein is CASSHRDRESYEQYF. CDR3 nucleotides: TGTGCCAGTAGTCACCGGGACAGGGAGTCCTACGAGCAGTACTTC.

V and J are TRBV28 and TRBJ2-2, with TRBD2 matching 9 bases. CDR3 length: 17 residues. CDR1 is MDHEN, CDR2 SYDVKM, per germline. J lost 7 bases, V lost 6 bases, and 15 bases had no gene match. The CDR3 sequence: CASRSLGGRAGSGELFF. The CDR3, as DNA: TGTGCCAGCAGGTCCCTAGGCGGGAGGGCCGGCAGCGGGGAGCTGTTTTTT.

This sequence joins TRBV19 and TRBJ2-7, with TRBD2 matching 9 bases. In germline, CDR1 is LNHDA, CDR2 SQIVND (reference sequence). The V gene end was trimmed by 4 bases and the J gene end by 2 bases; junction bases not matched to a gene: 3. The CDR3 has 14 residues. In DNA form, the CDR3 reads TGTGCCAGTAGTACCGGGACTAGCACCTACGAGCAGTACTTC. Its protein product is CASSTGTSTYEQYF.

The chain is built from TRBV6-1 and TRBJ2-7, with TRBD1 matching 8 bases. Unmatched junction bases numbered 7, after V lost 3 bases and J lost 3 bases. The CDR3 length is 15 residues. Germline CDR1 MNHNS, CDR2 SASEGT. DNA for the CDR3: TGTGCCAGCAGTGATCTGGACAGGGCGGTCTACGAGCAGTACGTC. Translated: CASSDLDRAVYEQYV.

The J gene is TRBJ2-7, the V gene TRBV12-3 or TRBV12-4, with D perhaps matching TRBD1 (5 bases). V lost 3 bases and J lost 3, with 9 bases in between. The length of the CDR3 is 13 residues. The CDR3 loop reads CASSFDSLYEQYF. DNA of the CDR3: TGTGCCAGCAGTTTCGACAGCCTCTACGAGCAGTACTTC.

The CDR3 region is CSVVLGGESKQFF. CDR3 nucleotide sequence: TGCAGCGTTGTCCTAGGGGGCGAGTCCAAGCAGTTCTTC. The rearrangement links TRBV29-1 to TRBJ2-1, with TRBD1 identical over 7 bases. The CDR3 sequence is 13 residues long. CDR1 is SQVTM and CDR2 is ANQGSEA in the germline V gene. The ends lost 4 bases at V and 11 bases at J; junction bases unmatched: 11.

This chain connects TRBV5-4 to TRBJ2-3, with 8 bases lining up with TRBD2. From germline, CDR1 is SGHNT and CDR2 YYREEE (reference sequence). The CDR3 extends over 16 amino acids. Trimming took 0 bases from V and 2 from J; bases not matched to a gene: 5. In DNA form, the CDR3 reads TGTGCCAGCAGCTTGGGATTAGCGGGACCCACAGATACGCAGTATTTT. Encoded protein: CASSLGLAGPTDTQYF.

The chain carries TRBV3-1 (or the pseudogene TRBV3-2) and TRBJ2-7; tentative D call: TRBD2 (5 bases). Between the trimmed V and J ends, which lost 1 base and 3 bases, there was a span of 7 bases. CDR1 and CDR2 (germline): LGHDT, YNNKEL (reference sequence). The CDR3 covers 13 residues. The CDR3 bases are TGTGCCAGCAGCCAAGGAGGACTCTACGAGCAGTACGTC. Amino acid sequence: CASSQGGLYEQYV.

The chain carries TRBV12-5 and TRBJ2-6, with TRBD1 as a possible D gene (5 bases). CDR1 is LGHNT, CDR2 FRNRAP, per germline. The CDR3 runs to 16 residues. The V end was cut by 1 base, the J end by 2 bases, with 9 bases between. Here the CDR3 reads CASGLGQPPGANVLTF. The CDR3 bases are TGTGCTAGTGGTTTGGGACAGCCCCCTGGGGCCAACGTCCTGACTTTC.

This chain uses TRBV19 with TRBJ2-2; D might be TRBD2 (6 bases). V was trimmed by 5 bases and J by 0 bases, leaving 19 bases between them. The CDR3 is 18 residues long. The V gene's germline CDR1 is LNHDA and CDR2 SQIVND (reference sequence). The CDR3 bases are TGTGCCAGTAGTCGGGGGACGCAACTCACCGCGAACACCGGGGAGCTGTTTTTT. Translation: CASSRGTQLTANTGELFF.

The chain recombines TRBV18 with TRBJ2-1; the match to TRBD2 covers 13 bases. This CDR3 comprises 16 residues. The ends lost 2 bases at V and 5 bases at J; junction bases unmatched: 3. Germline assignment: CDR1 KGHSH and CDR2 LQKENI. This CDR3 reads CASSPGGLAGNNEQFF. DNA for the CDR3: TGTGCCAGCTCACCAGGGGGACTAGCGGGAAACAATGAGCAGTTCTTC. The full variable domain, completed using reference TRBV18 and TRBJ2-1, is NAGVMQNPRHLVRRRGQEARLRCSPMKGHSHVYWYRQLPEEGLKFMVYLQKENIIDESGMPKERFSAEFPKEGPSILRIQQVVRGDSAAYFCASSPGGLAGNNEQFFGPGTRLTVL.

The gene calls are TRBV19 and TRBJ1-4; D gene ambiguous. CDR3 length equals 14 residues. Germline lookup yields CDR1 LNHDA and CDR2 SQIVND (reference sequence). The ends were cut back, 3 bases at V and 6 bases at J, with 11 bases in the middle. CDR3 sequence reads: CASSMPGFDEKLFF. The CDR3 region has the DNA TGTGCCAGTAGTATGCCCGGGTTTGATGAAAAACTGTTTTTT.

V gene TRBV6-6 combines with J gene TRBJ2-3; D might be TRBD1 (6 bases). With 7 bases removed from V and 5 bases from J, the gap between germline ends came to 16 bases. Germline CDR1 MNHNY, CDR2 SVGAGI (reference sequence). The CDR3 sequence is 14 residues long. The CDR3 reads CASNLQGKGDTQYF. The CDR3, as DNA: TGTGCCAGCAACTTACAGGGTAAAGGAGATACGCAGTATTTT.

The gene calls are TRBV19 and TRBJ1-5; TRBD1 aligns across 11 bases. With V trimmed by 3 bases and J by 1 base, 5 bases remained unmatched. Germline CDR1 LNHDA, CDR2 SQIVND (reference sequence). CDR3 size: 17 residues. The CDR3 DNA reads TGTGCCAGTAGTATGTTAGGACAGGGGGCGAGCAATCAGCCCCAGCATTTT. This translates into CASSMLGQGASNQPQHF.

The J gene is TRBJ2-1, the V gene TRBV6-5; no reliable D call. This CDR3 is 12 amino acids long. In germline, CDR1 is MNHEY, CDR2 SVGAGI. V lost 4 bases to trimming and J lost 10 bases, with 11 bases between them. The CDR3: CASSSTPPEQFF. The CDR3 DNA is TGTGCCAGCAGTTCCACTCCCCCAGAGCAGTTCTTC.

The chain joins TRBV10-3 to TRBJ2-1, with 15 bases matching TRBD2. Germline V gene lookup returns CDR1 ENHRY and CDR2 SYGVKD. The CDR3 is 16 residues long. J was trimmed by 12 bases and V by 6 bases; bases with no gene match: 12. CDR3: CAISSSWTSGGVGQFF. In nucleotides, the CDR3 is TGTGCCATCAGCTCTTCTTGGACTAGCGGGGGGGTAGGGCAGTTCTTC.

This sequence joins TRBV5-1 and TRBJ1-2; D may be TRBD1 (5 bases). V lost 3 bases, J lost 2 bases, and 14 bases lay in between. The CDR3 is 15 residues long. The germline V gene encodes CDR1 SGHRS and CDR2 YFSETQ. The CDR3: CASSSPGEGNYGYTF. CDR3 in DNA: TGCGCCAGCAGCTCGCCGGGGGAGGGGAACTATGGCTACACCTTC.

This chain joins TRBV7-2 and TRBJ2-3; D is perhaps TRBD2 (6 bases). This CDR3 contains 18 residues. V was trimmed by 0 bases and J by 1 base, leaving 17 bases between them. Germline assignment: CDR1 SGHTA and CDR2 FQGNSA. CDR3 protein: CASSLAGLAGRGTDTQYF. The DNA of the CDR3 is TGTGCCAGCAGCTTAGCCGGCCTAGCCGGGAGAGGCACAGATACGCAGTATTTT.

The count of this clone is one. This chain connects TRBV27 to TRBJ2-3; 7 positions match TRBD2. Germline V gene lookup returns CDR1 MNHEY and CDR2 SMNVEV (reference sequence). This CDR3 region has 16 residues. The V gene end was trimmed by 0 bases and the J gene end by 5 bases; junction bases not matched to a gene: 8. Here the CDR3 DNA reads TGTGCCAGCAGTTTATCGATAAGAGCGGGGATAGATACGCAGTATTTT. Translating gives CASSLSIRAGIDTQYF.

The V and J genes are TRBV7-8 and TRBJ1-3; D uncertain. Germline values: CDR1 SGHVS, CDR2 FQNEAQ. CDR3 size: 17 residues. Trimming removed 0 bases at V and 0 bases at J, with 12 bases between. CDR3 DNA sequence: TGTGCCAGCAGCTTAGCAGGCGCAGGCAGCTCTGGAAACACCATATATTTT. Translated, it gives CASSLAGAGSSGNTIYF.

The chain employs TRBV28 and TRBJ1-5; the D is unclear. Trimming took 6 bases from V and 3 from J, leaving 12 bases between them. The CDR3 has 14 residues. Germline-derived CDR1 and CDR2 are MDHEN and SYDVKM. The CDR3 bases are TGTGCCAGCAGGCCTACCTCGCACAATCAGCCCCAGCATTTT. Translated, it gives CASRPTSHNQPQHF. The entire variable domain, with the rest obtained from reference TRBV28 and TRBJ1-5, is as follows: DVKVTQSSRYLVKRTGEKVFLECVQDMDHENMFWYRQDPGLGLRLIYFSYDVKMKEKGDIPEGYSVSREKKERFSLILESASTNQTSMYLCASRPTSHNQPQHFGDGTRLSIL.

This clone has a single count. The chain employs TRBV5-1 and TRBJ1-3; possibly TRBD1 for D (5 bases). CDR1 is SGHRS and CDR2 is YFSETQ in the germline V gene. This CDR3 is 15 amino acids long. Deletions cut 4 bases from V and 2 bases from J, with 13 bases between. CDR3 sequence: CASSPGGGAGNTIYF. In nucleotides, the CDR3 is TGCGCCAGCAGCCCCGGGGGGGGTGCTGGAAACACCATATATTTT.

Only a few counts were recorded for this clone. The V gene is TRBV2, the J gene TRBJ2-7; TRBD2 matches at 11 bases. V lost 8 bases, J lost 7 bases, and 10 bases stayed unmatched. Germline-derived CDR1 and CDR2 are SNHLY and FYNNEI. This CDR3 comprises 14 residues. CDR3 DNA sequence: TGTGCCAGCCTTGGGACTAGCGGTTTCGAGGAGCAGTACTTC. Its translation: CASLGTSGFEEQYF. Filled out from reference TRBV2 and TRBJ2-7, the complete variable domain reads EPEVTQTPSHQVTQMGQEVILRCVPISNHLYFYWYRQILGQKVEFLVSFYNNEISEKSEIFDDQFSVERPDGSNFTLKIRSTKLEDSAMYFCASLGTSGFEEQYFGPGTRLTVT.

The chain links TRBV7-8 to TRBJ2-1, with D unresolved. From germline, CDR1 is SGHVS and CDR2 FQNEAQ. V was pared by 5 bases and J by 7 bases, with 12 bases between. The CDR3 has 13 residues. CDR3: CASSPLYRNEQFF. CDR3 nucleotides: TGTGCCAGCAGCCCACTCTACCGGAATGAGCAGTTCTTC.

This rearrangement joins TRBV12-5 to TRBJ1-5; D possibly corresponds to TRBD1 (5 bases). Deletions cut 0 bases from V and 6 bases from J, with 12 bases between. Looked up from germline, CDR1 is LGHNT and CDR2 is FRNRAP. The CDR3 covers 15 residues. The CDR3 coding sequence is TGTGCTAGTGGTTTGGTACTTGGGGGGGGTCAGCCCCAGCATTTT. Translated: CASGLVLGGGQPQHF.

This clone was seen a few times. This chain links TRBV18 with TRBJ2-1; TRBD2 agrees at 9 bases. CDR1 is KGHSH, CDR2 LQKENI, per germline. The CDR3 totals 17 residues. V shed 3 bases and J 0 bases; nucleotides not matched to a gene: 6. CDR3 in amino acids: CASSPNRLAVSYNEQFF. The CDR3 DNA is TGTGCCAGCTCACCGAACCGACTAGCGGTCTCCTACAATGAGCAGTTCTTC.

The CDR3 DNA reads TGTGCCTGGACCCTTTCCGGGACAGGGGGATCACCCCTCCACTTT. Protein: CAWTLSGTGGSPLHF. V and J are TRBV30 and TRBJ1-6; 11 bases are a match to TRBD1. The CDR3 extends over 15 amino acids. Germline CDR1 GTSNPN, CDR2 SVGIG (reference sequence). The V and J ends lost 4 bases and 10 bases, in that order; junction bases with no gene match: 9.

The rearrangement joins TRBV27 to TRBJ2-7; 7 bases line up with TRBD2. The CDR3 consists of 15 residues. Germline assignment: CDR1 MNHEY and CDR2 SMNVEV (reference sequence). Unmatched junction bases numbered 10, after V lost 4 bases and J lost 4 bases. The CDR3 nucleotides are TGTGCCAGCAGTTCCCGGACTAGAAAAAGTTACGAGCAGTACTTC. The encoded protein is CASSSRTRKSYEQYF.